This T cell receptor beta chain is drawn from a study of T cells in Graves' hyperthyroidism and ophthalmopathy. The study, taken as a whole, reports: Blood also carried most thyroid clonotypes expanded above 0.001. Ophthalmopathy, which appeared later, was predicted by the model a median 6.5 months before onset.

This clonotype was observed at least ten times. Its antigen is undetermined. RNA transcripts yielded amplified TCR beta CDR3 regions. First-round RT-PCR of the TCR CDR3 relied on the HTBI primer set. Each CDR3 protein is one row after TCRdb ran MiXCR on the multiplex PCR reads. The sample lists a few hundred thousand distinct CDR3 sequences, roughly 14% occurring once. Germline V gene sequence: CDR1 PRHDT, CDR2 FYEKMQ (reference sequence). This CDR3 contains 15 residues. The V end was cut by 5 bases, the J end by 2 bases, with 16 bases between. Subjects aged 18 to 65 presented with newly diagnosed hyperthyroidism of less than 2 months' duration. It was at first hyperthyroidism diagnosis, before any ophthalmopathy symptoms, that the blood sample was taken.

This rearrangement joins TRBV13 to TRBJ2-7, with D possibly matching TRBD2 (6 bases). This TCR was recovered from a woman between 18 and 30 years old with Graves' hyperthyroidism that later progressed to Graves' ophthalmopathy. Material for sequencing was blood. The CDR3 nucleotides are TGTGCCAGCAGCCACGGGAGCGGGTCCCCCTACGAGCAGTACTTC. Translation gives CASSHGSGSPYEQYF.